These T cell receptor beta chains were read from a single sample in a study of blood T cell repertoires in COVID-19. TCRdb's copy holds only in-frame clones and misses some; the assay was immunoSEQ multiplex PCR. The table has under 100,000 clones, around 87% seen once; the top ten hold roughly 1.2%. The sample was peripheral blood. Receptors originate from a human donor in a cohort sampled during active COVID-19. Both conserved end residues are part of each CDR3. Each record gives: clone size, V gene, CDR3 length, J gene, D gene, CDR3 DNA, CDR3 protein. A D gene is named only where the DNA matches it firmly. The size of a clone is reported for some rows only, either as once, few or many, or as a class for expanded clones.

clone_size: .
v_call: TRBV7-8
cdr3_length: 17
j_call: TRBJ2-3
d_call: TRBD2
cdr3_nt: TGTGCCAGCAGCTTAGGGGGAGGACTAGATTTAACAGATACGCAGTATTTT
cdr3_aa: CASSLGGGLDLTDTQYF

clone_size: .
v_call: TRBV29-1
cdr3_length: 15
j_call: TRBJ1-1
d_call: .
cdr3_nt: TGCAGCGTTGAATTAGAGCCCTGGGAGGACACTGAAGCTTTCTTT
cdr3_aa: CSVELEPWEDTEAFF

clone_size: .
v_call: TRBV19
cdr3_length: 15
j_call: TRBJ1-5
d_call: TRBD1
cdr3_nt: TGTGCCAGTAGTACGACAGGGGGCGGCAATCAGCCCCAGCATTTT
cdr3_aa: CASSTTGGGNQPQHF

clone_size: .
v_call: TRBV14
cdr3_length: 15
j_call: TRBJ2-3
d_call: TRBD2
cdr3_nt: TGTGCCAGCAGCCGTTTACTAGCGGGAACAGATACGCAGTATTTT
cdr3_aa: CASSRLLAGTDTQYF

clone_size: .
v_call: TRBV2
cdr3_length: 15
j_call: TRBJ1-5
d_call: TRBD1
cdr3_nt: TGTGCCAGCAGTGAAGCAGGGGGACAGTATCAGCCCCAGCATTTT
cdr3_aa: CASSEAGGQYQPQHF

clone_size: .
v_call: TRBV4-1
cdr3_length: 17
j_call: TRBJ2-1
d_call: TRBD2
cdr3_nt: TGCGCCAGCAGCCAAGATATAGGGACTAGCTCCTACAATGAGCAGTTCTTC
cdr3_aa: CASSQDIGTSSYNEQFF

clone_size: .
v_call: TRBV15
cdr3_length: 15
j_call: TRBJ1-1
d_call: .
cdr3_nt: TGTGCCACCAGCAGAGTCCCGGGTCCGAGGACTGAAGCTTTCTTT
cdr3_aa: CATSRVPGPRTEAFF

clone_size: .
v_call: TRBV28
cdr3_length: 16
j_call: TRBJ1-4
d_call: TRBD1
cdr3_nt: TGTGCCAGCTGTTGTAAGGGGGCTGCGACTAATGAAAAACTGTTTTTT
cdr3_aa: CASCCKGAATNEKLFF

clone_size: .
v_call: TRBV13
cdr3_length: 17
j_call: TRBJ2-3
d_call: .
cdr3_nt: TGTGCCAGCAGCTTAGGATTCACAGGGAGTTACACAGATACGCAGTATTTT
cdr3_aa: CASSLGFTGSYTDTQYF

clone_size: .
v_call: TRBV29-1
cdr3_length: 11
j_call: TRBJ1-2
d_call: .
cdr3_nt: TGCAGCGTAGGGGTGGCGTATGGCTACACCTTC
cdr3_aa: CSVGVAYGYTF

clone_size: .
v_call: TRBV28
cdr3_length: 15
j_call: TRBJ1-6
d_call: TRBD1
cdr3_nt: TGTGCCAGCACCGACAGGGGGGTTCTTAATTCACCCCTCCACTTT
cdr3_aa: CASTDRGVLNSPLHF

clone_size: .
v_call: TRBV19
cdr3_length: 14
j_call: TRBJ2-3
d_call: TRBD2
cdr3_nt: TGTGCCAGTAGTCTAACTAGCGACTCAGATACGCAGTATTTT
cdr3_aa: CASSLTSDSDTQYF

clone_size: .
v_call: TRBV11-1
cdr3_length: 14
j_call: TRBJ2-1
d_call: .
cdr3_nt: TGTGCCAGCAGCTTATACCAGACTAACAATGAGCAGTTCTTC
cdr3_aa: CASSLYQTNNEQFF

clone_size: .
v_call: TRBV19
cdr3_length: 16
j_call: TRBJ1-4
d_call: .
cdr3_nt: TGTGCCAGTAGTATCCGCTTCGGGGGTATGGATGAAAAACTGTTTTTT
cdr3_aa: CASSIRFGGMDEKLFF

clone_size: few
v_call: TRBV10-1
cdr3_length: 12
j_call: TRBJ2-7
d_call: .
cdr3_nt: TGCGCCAGCAGAATGGACAGTTACGAGCAGTACTTC
cdr3_aa: CASRMDSYEQYF

clone_size: .
v_call: TRBV6-5
cdr3_length: 10
j_call: TRBJ2-1
d_call: TRBD2
cdr3_nt: TGTGCCAGGGGGGGGAATGAGCAGTTCTTC
cdr3_aa: CARGGNEQFF

clone_size: .
v_call: TRBV19
cdr3_length: 15
j_call: TRBJ1-2
d_call: .
cdr3_nt: TGTGCCAGTAGTATTAGGAACAGGCTATCATCAGGCTACACCTTC
cdr3_aa: CASSIRNRLSSGYTF

clone_size: .
v_call: TRBV18
cdr3_length: 14
j_call: TRBJ2-2
d_call: .
cdr3_nt: TGTGCCAGCTCACCCCGGACTAACACCGGGGAGCTGTTTTTT
cdr3_aa: CASSPRTNTGELFF

clone_size: .
v_call: TRBV18
cdr3_length: 14
j_call: TRBJ2-1
d_call: TRBD1
cdr3_nt: TGTGCCAGCTCACCGGGGACAGGGTCTAATGAGCAGTTCTTC
cdr3_aa: CASSPGTGSNEQFF

clone_size: .
v_call: TRBV9
cdr3_length: 14
j_call: TRBJ2-7
d_call: TRBD1
cdr3_nt: TGTGCCAGCAGCGCCGGGACAGCCAACTACGAGCAGTACTTC
cdr3_aa: CASSAGTANYEQYF

clone_size: .
v_call: TRBV21-1
cdr3_length: 14
j_call: TRBJ1-2
d_call: .
cdr3_nt: TGTGCCAGCAGCAGGACAGCAAAGAACTATGGCTACACCTTC
cdr3_aa: CASSRTAKNYGYTF

clone_size: .
v_call: TRBV5-1
cdr3_length: 15
j_call: TRBJ1-4
d_call: TRBD1
cdr3_nt: TGCGCCAGCAGCTTGGTCGGCGGACAGGGGGATACACTGTTTTTT
cdr3_aa: CASSLVGGQGDTLFF

clone_size: .
v_call: TRBV6-6
cdr3_length: 15
j_call: TRBJ1-4
d_call: .
cdr3_nt: TGCGCCAGCAGTGACCAGGGATTCACTAATGAAAAACTGTTTTTT
cdr3_aa: CASSDQGFTNEKLFF